This T cell receptor (beta chain) was captured in a study of OX40 agonist ivuxolimab in advanced cancers. Sequenced by immunoSEQ multiplex PCR; TCRdb stores in-frame clones only, minus some. The table shows about 110,000 clones, with around 93% occurring only once. Sequences were derived from CD4+ or CD8+ T cells sorted from blood, sampled in a trial of the OX40 agonist ivuxolimab. This TCR derives from an adult with an advanced solid tumor such as melanoma, head and neck, liver or kidney cancer.

CDR3 in DNA: TGTGCCAGCAGCTTCCAAGGGAACCACGAGCAGTACTTC. Amino acids: CASSFQGNHEQYF. The rearrangement joins TRBV7-2 to TRBJ2-7; D is unresolved. CDR1 is SGHTA and CDR2 is FQGNSA in the germline V gene. The length of the CDR3 is 13 residues. The V and J ends lost 3 bases and 5 bases respectively, with 11 bases between them.